The present T cell receptor (beta chain) was sequenced within a study of T cell responses to AZD1222 COVID-19 vaccine. Study-wide points: Among spike-specific TCRs, nearly half reportedly target unmutated variant regions. Females outnumbered males among donors, who were mostly white British; clonal diversity was possibly underestimated. At 160-218 and 743-854, vaccine-associated CD4 TCRs were dominant, and they spanned spike.

Germline CDR1 is SGDLS and CDR2 is YYNGEE. The CDR3 is 14 residues long. The V end lost 0 bases, the J end lost 7 bases, and 13 bases lay between the germline ends. Assay used: immunoSEQ multiplex PCR; TCRdb lists only in-frame clones, some missing. The table lists tens of thousands of clones, roughly nine tenths of them singletons. This clone was picked up a small number of times. Its antigen remains unknown. The receptor comes from an adult in good health. The specimen was peripheral blood, collected on day 0 of AZD1222 vaccination. This sequence joins TRBV9 and TRBJ1-1, with D perhaps matching TRBD1 (6 bases). Here the CDR3 reads CASSVVEGGFEAFF. The CDR3 DNA sequence: TGTGCCAGCAGCGTAGTGGAAGGGGGTTTTGAAGCTTTCTTT.